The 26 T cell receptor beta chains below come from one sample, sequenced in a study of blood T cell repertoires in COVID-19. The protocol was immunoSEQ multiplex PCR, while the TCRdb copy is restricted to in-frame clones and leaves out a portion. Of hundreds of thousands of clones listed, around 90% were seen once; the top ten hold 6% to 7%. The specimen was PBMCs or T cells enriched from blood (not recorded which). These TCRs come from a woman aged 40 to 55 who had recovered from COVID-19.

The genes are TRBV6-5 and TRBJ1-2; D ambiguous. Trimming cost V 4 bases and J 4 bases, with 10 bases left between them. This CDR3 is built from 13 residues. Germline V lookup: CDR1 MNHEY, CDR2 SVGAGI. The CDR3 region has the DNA TGTGCCAGCAGTTCGACACTCGTCTATGGCTACACCTTC. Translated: CASSSTLVYGYTF.

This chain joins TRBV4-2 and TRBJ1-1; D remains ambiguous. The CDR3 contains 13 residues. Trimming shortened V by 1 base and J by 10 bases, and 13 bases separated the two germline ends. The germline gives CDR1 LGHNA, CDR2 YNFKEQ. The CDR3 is CASSQVVAEGAFF. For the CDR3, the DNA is TGTGCCAGCAGCCAAGTTGTGGCAGAGGGAGCTTTCTTT.

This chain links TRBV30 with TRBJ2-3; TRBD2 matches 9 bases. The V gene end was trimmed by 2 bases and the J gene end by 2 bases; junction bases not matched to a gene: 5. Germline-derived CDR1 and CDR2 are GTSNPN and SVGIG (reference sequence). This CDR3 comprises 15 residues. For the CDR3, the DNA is TGTGCCTGGAGTAACCCTAGCGGGACCACAGATACGCAGTATTTT. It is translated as CAWSNPSGTTDTQYF.

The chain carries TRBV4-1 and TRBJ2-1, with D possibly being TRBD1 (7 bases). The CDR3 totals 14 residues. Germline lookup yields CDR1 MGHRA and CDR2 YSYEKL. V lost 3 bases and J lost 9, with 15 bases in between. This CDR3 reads CASSQPTGRREQFF. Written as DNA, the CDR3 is TGCGCCAGCAGCCAGCCGACAGGGAGGCGTGAGCAGTTCTTC.

This CDR3 reads CASSRAGEISTSPLHF. Here the CDR3 DNA reads TGCGCCAGCTCCAGAGCAGGGGAAATATCTACCTCACCCCTCCACTTT. The chain links TRBV10-2 to TRBJ1-6, with D possibly being TRBD1 (6 bases). V gave up 8 bases and J gave up 10 bases, with 24 bases separating them. The CDR3 runs 16 residues. CDR1 and CDR2 from the germline V gene are WSHSY and SAAADI.

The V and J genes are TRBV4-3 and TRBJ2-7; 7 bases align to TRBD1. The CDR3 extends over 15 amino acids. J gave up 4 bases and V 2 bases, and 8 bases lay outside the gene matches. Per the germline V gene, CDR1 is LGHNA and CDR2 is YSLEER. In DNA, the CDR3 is TGCGCCAGCAGCCAACTCGGGACAGTTCTATACGAGCAGTACTTC. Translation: CASSQLGTVLYEQYF.

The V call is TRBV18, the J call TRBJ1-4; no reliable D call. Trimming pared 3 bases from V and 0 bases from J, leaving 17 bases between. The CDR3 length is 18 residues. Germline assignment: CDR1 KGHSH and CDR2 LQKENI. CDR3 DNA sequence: TGTGCCAGCTCACCGGTGAGACACATGGGTGCAACTAATGAAAAACTGTTTTTT. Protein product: CASSPVRHMGATNEKLFF.

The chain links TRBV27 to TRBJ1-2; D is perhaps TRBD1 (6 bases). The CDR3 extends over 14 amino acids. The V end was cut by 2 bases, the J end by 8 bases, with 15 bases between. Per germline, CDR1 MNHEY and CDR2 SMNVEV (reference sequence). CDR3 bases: TGTGCCAGCAGTTTAGTTGGGTCAGGGGAAGGCTACACCTTC. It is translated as CASSLVGSGEGYTF.

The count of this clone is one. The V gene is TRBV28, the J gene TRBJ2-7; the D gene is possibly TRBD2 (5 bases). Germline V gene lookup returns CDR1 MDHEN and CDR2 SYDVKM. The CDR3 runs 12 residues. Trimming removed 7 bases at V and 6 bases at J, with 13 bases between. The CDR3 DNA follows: TGTGCCAGCAACAAGAGGGTGGCCGAGCAGTACTTC. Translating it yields CASNKRVAEQYF.

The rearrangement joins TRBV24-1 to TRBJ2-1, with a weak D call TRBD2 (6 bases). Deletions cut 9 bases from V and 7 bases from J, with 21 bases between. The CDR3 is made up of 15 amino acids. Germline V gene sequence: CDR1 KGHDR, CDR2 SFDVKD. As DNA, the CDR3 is TGTGCCACCTCCGGGGGTGTGAGTCAACGGAATGAGCAGTTCTTC. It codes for CATSGGVSQRNEQFF.

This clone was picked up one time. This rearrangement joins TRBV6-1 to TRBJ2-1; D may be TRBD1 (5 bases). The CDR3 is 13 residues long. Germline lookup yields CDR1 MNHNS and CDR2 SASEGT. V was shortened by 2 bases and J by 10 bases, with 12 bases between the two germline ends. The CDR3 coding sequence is TGTGCCAGCAGTGAATTCCCCGGACAAGAGCAGTTCTTC. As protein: CASSEFPGQEQFF.

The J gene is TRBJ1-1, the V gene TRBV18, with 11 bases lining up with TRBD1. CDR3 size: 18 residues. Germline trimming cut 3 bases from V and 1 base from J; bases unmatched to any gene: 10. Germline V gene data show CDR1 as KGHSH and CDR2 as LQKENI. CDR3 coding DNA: TGTGCCAGCTCACCCCTGGGGACAGGGGGAATTTGGAACACTGAAGCTTTCTTT. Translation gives CASSPLGTGGIWNTEAFF. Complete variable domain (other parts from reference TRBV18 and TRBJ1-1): NAGVMQNPRHLVRRRGQEARLRCSPMKGHSHVYWYRQLPEEGLKFMVYLQKENIIDESGMPKERFSAEFPKEGPSILRIQQVVRGDSAAYFCASSPLGTGGIWNTEAFFGQGTRLTVV.

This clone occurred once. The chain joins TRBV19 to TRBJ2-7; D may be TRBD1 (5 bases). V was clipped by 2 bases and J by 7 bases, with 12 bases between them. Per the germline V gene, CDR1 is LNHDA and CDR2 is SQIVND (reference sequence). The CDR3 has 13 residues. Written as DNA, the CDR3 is TGTGCCAGTAGTATAAGTATGGGGCTTGAGCAGTACTTC. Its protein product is CASSISMGLEQYF.

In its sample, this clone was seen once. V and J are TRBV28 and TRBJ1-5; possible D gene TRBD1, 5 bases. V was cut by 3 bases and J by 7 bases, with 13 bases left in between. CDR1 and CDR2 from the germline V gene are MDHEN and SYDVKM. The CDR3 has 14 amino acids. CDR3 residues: CASSLPQGSQPQHF. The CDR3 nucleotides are TGTGCCAGCAGTTTGCCTCAGGGTTCCCAGCCCCAGCATTTT. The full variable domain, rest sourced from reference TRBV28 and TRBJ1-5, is DVKVTQSSRYLVKRTGEKVFLECVQDMDHENMFWYRQDPGLGLRLIYFSYDVKMKEKGDIPEGYSVSREKKERFSLILESASTNQTSMYLCASSLPQGSQPQHFGDGTRLSIL.

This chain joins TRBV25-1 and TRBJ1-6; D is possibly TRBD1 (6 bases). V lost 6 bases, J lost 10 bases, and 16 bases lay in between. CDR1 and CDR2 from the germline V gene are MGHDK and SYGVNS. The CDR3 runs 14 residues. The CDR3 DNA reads TGTGCCAGCAGCTCGACAGGAAGGATGTCACCCCTCCACTTT. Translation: CASSSTGRMSPLHF.

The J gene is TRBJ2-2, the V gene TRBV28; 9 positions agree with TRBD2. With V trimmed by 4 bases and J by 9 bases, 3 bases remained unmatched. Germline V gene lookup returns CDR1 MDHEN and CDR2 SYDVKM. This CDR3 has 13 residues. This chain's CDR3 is CASSWASGRELFF. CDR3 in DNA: TGTGCCAGCAGTTGGGCTAGCGGGAGGGAGCTGTTTTTT.

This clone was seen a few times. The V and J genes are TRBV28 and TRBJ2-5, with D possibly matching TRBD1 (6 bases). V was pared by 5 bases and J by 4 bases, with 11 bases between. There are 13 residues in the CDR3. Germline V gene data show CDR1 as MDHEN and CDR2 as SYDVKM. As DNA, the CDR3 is TGTGCCAGCAGTGGACAGCGCAGAGAGACCCAGTACTTC. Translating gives CASSGQRRETQYF.

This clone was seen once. CDR3 DNA sequence: TGTGCCAGCAGCCAATCGACGGGCGGGGAGACCCAGTACTTC. The encoded protein is CASSQSTGGETQYF. V gene TRBV16 combines with J gene TRBJ2-5; TRBD2 is a possible D gene (5 bases). Germline CDR1 reads KGHSY; CDR2 reads FQNENV. This CDR3 has 14 residues. V lost 0 bases to trimming and J lost 5 bases, with 10 bases between them.

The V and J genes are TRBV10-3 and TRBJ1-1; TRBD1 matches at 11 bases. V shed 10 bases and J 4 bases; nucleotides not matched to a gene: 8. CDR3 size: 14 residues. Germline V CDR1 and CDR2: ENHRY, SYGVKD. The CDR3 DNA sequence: TGTGCCACTCAATCCGGGACAGGGGGCACTGAAGCTTTCTTT. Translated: CATQSGTGGTEAFF.

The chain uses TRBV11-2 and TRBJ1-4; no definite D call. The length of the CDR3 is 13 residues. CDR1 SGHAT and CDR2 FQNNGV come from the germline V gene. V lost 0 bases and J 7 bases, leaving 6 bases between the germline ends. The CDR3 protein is CASSLDRSEKLFF. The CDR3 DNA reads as TGTGCCAGCAGCTTAGATCGGAGTGAAAAACTGTTTTTT.

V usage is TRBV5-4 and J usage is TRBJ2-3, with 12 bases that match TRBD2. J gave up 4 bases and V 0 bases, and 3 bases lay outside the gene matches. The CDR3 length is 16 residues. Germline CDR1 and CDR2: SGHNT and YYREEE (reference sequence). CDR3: CASSLASSGRADTQYF. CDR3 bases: TGTGCCAGCAGCTTGGCCTCTAGCGGGAGGGCAGATACGCAGTATTTT.

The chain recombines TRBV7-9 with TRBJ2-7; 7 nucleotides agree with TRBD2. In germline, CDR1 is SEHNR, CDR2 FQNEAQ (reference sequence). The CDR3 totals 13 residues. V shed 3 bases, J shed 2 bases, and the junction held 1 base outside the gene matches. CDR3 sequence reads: CASSFGTTYEQYF. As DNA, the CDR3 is TGTGCCAGCAGCTTCGGGACTACCTACGAGCAGTACTTC.

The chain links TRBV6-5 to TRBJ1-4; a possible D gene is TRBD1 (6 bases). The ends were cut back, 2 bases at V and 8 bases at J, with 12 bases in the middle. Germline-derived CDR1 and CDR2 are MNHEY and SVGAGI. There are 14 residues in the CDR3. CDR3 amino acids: CASSYGGANEKLFF. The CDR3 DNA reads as TGTGCCAGCAGTTACGGGGGGGCGAACGAAAAACTGTTTTTT.

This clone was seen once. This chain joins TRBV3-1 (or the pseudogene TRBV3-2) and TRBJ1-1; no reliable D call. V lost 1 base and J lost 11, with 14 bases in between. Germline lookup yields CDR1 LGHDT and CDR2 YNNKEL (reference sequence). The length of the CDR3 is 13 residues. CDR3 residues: CASSQGLAAAAFF. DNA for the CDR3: TGTGCCAGCAGCCAAGGGTTGGCGGCTGCGGCTTTCTTT.

CDR3 DNA: TGTGCCAGCAGCCGCAGGGCCTTAAGCTCTGGGGCCAACGTCCTGACTTTC. Translating gives CASSRRALSSGANVLTF. The chain links TRBV7-8 to TRBJ2-6; D may be TRBD1 (5 bases). CDR1 is SGHVS, CDR2 FQNEAQ, per germline. The CDR3 is 17 amino acids. Trimming left V 5 bases short and J 0 bases short, with 14 bases between.

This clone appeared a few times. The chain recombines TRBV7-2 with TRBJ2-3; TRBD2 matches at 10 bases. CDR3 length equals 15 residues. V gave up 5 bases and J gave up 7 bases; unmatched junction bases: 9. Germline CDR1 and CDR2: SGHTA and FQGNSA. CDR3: CASSTPSGRVYTQYF. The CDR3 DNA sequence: TGTGCCAGCAGCACACCTAGCGGGAGAGTTTATACGCAGTATTTT.